The 9 T cell receptor beta chains below all came from one sample that was sequenced in a study of blood T cell repertoires in COVID-19. TCRdb's table, derived via immunoSEQ multiplex PCR, lists solely in-frame clones and lacks some. There are about 360,000 clones in the sample; approximately 87% occur only once, and about 1.5% lies in the top ten. The sequenced sample consisted of PBMCs or T cells enriched from blood (not recorded which). The receptors shown here come from a man younger than 40 who had recovered from COVID-19.

The rearrangement uses TRBV2 and TRBJ1-6, with D uncertain. Trimming left V 6 bases short and J 15 bases short, with 15 bases between. Per the germline V gene, CDR1 is SNHLY and CDR2 is FYNNEI. The CDR3 is 12 residues long. The CDR3 reads CASRSSPYVLHF. The DNA of the CDR3 is TGTGCCAGCAGGTCCAGTCCTTACGTCCTCCACTTT.

This clone appeared a few times. V is TRBV9 and J is TRBJ1-5; 7 bases line up with TRBD1. This CDR3 is built from 15 residues. From germline, CDR1 is SGDLS and CDR2 YYNGEE. V shed 3 bases, J shed 0 bases, and the junction held 3 bases outside the gene matches. The CDR3 loop is CASSEGQNSNQPQHF. The CDR3 DNA sequence: TGTGCCAGCAGCGAGGGACAGAATAGCAATCAGCCCCAGCATTTT. Using reference TRBV9 and TRBJ1-5 for the parts outside the CDR3, the full variable domain is DSGVTQTPKHLITATGQRVTLRCSPRSGDLSVYWYQQSLDQGLQFLIQYYNGEERAKGNILERFSAQQFPDLHSELNLSSLELGDSALYFCASSEGQNSNQPQHFGDGTRLSIL.

This chain connects TRBV4-1 to TRBJ2-1; the D is unclear. CDR3 length: 13 amino acids. Germline CDR1 and CDR2: MGHRA and YSYEKL. The ends were cut back, 2 bases at V and 3 bases at J, with 5 bases in the middle. The CDR3 DNA reads as TGCGCCAGCAGCCAAAGAGACTACAATGAGCAGTTCTTC. It yields the protein CASSQRDYNEQFF.

This clone was seen once. The chain links TRBV10-2 to TRBJ2-1; D is ambiguous. V lost 3 bases and J 0 bases, leaving 9 bases between the germline ends. CDR1 WSHSY and CDR2 SAAADI come from the germline V gene. The CDR3 covers 15 residues. DNA of the CDR3: TGCGCCAGCAGTGAACAACCAAGCTCCTACAATGAGCAGTTCTTC. Translating gives CASSEQPSSYNEQFF.

The V and J genes are TRBV5-4 and TRBJ2-7; D is possibly TRBD1 (5 bases). V dropped 1 base and J dropped 0 bases, with 5 bases sitting between them. This CDR3 comprises 13 residues. Looked up from germline, CDR1 is SGHNT and CDR2 is YYREEE (reference sequence). The CDR3 DNA is TGTGCCAGCAGCTTGAGGGGCTCCTACGAGCAGTACTTC. Residues: CASSLRGSYEQYF.

The genes are TRBV6-2 or TRBV6-3 and TRBJ2-1; possible D gene TRBD2, 7 bases. Deletions cut 6 bases from V and 5 bases from J, with 20 bases between. The CDR3 extends over 16 amino acids. The germline CDR1 and CDR2 sequences are MNHEY and SVGEGT. The CDR3 protein is CASSSRGGSDNNEQFF. In nucleotides, the CDR3 is TGTGCCAGCAGCAGTAGGGGGGGGAGCGACAACAATGAGCAGTTCTTC.

The genes are TRBV7-3 and TRBJ2-1; D is possibly TRBD2 (5 bases). Looked up from germline, CDR1 is SGHTA and CDR2 is FQGTGA. CDR3 length: 13 residues. The V and J ends lost 5 bases and 8 bases respectively, with 13 bases between them. CDR3 protein: CASSTTRLDEQFF. The CDR3 DNA is TGTGCCAGCAGCACAACTAGGTTGGATGAGCAGTTCTTC.

V is TRBV28 and J is TRBJ2-5; 9 nucleotides match TRBD2. There are 14 residues in the CDR3. Germline CDR1 MDHEN, CDR2 SYDVKM. The J segment lost 4 bases and the V segment lost 6 bases, leaving 6 bases of the junction unmatched. The CDR3: CASRGGGAVETQYF. DNA for the CDR3: TGTGCCAGCAGAGGCGGGGGGGCCGTAGAGACCCAGTACTTC.

This rearrangement joins TRBV19 to TRBJ2-6; a possible D gene is TRBD1 (6 bases). Germline loops: CDR1 LNHDA, CDR2 SQIVND (reference sequence). Deletions cut 6 bases from V and 0 bases from J, with 9 bases between. The CDR3 has 15 residues. The CDR3 DNA follows: TGTGCCAGTAGGGAACAGGGCTCTGGGGCCAACGTCCTGACTTTC. Amino acid sequence: CASREQGSGANVLTF. Full variable domain (outside the CDR3, taken from reference TRBV19 and TRBJ2-6): DGGITQSPKYLFRKEGQNVTLSCEQNLNHDAMYWYRQDPGQGLRLIYYSQIVNDFQKGDIAEGYSVSREKKESFPLTVTSAQKNPTAFYLCASREQGSGANVLTFGAGSRLTVL.